This is a list of T cell receptor beta chains from one sample in a study of OX40 agonist ivuxolimab in advanced cancers. Only in-frame clones appear in the TCRdb table, and some are missing; sequencing was by immunoSEQ multiplex PCR. The sample has tens of thousands of clones, roughly 82% seen once. Sequences were derived from CD4+ or CD8+ T cells sorted from blood, sampled in a trial of the OX40 agonist ivuxolimab. All receptors come from an adult with an advanced solid tumor such as melanoma, head and neck, liver or kidney cancer. Each CDR3 is given with its conserved first and last residue. The order of the fields is D gene, clone size, V gene, J gene, CDR3 protein, CDR3 DNA. D genes are given only for firm matches. Not all rows give a size; the values are once, few, many and, for expanded clones, a class.

D gene: .; clone size: .; V gene: TRBV4-2; J gene: TRBJ2-6; CDR3 protein: CASSPSRREDRSGANVLTF; CDR3 DNA: TGTGCCAGCAGCCCATCCCGCAGGGAGGACCGCTCTGGGGCCAACGTCCTGACTTTC
D gene: TRBD2; clone size: .; V gene: TRBV6-6; J gene: TRBJ2-2; CDR3 protein: CASSYLGLANTGELFF; CDR3 DNA: TGTGCCAGCAGTTACTTGGGACTAGCGAACACCGGGGAGCTGTTTTTT
D gene: .; clone size: .; V gene: TRBV28; J gene: TRBJ1-5; CDR3 protein: CASSLTMGQPQHF; CDR3 DNA: TGTGCCAGCAGTTTAACGATGGGCCAGCCCCAGCATTTT
D gene: TRBD1; clone size: .; V gene: TRBV13; J gene: TRBJ2-1; CDR3 protein: CASSLGGGHYNEQFF; CDR3 DNA: TGTGCCAGCAGCTTAGGAGGGGGCCACTACAATGAGCAGTTCTTC
D gene: .; clone size: once; V gene: TRBV2; J gene: TRBJ1-2; CDR3 protein: CASSEGLGGNYGYTF; CDR3 DNA: TGTGCCAGCAGTGAGGGACTAGGAGGGAACTATGGCTACACCTTC
D gene: .; clone size: few; V gene: TRBV2; J gene: TRBJ2-4; CDR3 protein: CASSEGGGPGDIQYF; CDR3 DNA: TGTGCCAGCAGTGAGGGGGGCGGACCAGGGGACATTCAGTACTTC
D gene: .; clone size: .; V gene: TRBV7-9; J gene: TRBJ1-4; CDR3 protein: CASSLGYGANEKLFF; CDR3 DNA: TGTGCCAGCAGCCTGGGCTATGGGGCTAATGAAAAACTGTTTTTT
D gene: TRBD1; clone size: once; V gene: TRBV5-6; J gene: TRBJ1-1; CDR3 protein: CASSLGAGGNTEAFF; CDR3 DNA: TGTGCCAGCAGCTTGGGGGCAGGGGGGAACACTGAAGCTTTCTTT
D gene: .; clone size: .; V gene: TRBV30; J gene: TRBJ1-2; CDR3 protein: CAWSKEGGYTF; CDR3 DNA: TGTGCCTGGAGTAAGGAGGGAGGCTACACCTTC
D gene: .; clone size: .; V gene: TRBV29-1; J gene: TRBJ1-2; CDR3 protein: CSVVSTGNYGYTF; CDR3 DNA: TGCAGCGTTGTATCGACAGGAAACTATGGCTACACCTTC
D gene: TRBD2; clone size: .; V gene: TRBV11-2; J gene: TRBJ2-2; CDR3 protein: CASSLVPSGNTGELFF; CDR3 DNA: TGTGCCAGCAGCTTAGTTCCTAGCGGGAACACCGGGGAGCTGTTTTTT
D gene: .; clone size: .; V gene: TRBV7-9; J gene: TRBJ2-1; CDR3 protein: CASSLGPYNEQFF; CDR3 DNA: TGTGCCAGCAGCTTGGGCCCCTACAATGAGCAGTTCTTC
D gene: .; clone size: .; V gene: TRBV19; J gene: TRBJ2-7; CDR3 protein: CASSIRLGLTYEQYF; CDR3 DNA: TGTGCCAGTAGTATCCGGTTGGGATTAACCTACGAGCAGTACTTC
D gene: .; clone size: few; V gene: TRBV30; J gene: TRBJ1-1; CDR3 protein: CAWSAGAGDTEAFF; CDR3 DNA: TGTGCCTGGAGTGCCGGGGCTGGGGACACTGAAGCTTTCTTT
D gene: TRBD1; clone size: once; V gene: TRBV6-5; J gene: TRBJ1-5; CDR3 protein: CASRTTGRNQPQHF; CDR3 DNA: TGTGCCAGCAGGACGACAGGGCGCAATCAGCCCCAGCATTTT
D gene: .; clone size: once; V gene: TRBV6-5; J gene: TRBJ2-3; CDR3 protein: CASSGRGPTDTQYF; CDR3 DNA: TGTGCCAGCAGCGGAAGGGGCCCCACAGATACGCAGTATTTT
D gene: .; clone size: .; V gene: TRBV9; J gene: TRBJ2-7; CDR3 protein: CASSGGDLSYEQYF; CDR3 DNA: TGTGCCAGCAGCGGAGGGGACTTGTCCTACGAGCAGTACTTC
D gene: TRBD2; clone size: .; V gene: TRBV9; J gene: TRBJ2-7; CDR3 protein: CASSALAGIGDEQYF; CDR3 DNA: TGTGCCAGCAGCGCTTTAGCGGGAATCGGCGACGAGCAGTACTTC
D gene: TRBD1; clone size: few; V gene: TRBV6-5; J gene: TRBJ2-7; CDR3 protein: CASSYSNVQGYEQYF; CDR3 DNA: TGTGCCAGCAGTTACTCGAATGTACAGGGGTACGAGCAGTACTTC
D gene: TRBD2; clone size: few; V gene: TRBV2; J gene: TRBJ2-7; CDR3 protein: CASRGGVNEQYF; CDR3 DNA: TGTGCCAGCAGGGGAGGGGTCAACGAGCAGTACTTC
D gene: TRBD1; clone size: .; V gene: TRBV7-9; J gene: TRBJ2-7; CDR3 protein: CASSPLPGQGGLEQYF; CDR3 DNA: TGTGCCAGCAGCCCTCTCCCGGGACAGGGAGGATTGGAGCAGTACTTC
D gene: .; clone size: once; V gene: TRBV6-9; J gene: TRBJ1-4; CDR3 protein: CASSYQLDRNEKLFF; CDR3 DNA: TGTGCCAGCAGTTACCAGCTAGATCGTAATGAAAAACTGTTTTTT
D gene: TRBD2; clone size: once; V gene: TRBV10-3; J gene: TRBJ2-3; CDR3 protein: CAITALAGSDTQYF; CDR3 DNA: TGTGCCATCACCGCGCTAGCGGGTTCAGATACGCAGTATTTT
D gene: .; clone size: once; V gene: TRBV6-5; J gene: TRBJ2-7; CDR3 protein: CASSEIGQEQYF; CDR3 DNA: TGTGCCAGCAGCGAAATAGGACAGGAGCAGTACTTC
D gene: TRBD2; clone size: .; V gene: TRBV27; J gene: TRBJ2-1; CDR3 protein: CASSQDTIAGGTNEQFF; CDR3 DNA: TGTGCCAGCAGTCAAGATACGATAGCGGGAGGGACCAATGAGCAGTTCTTC
D gene: TRBD1; clone size: .; V gene: TRBV11-2; J gene: TRBJ2-2; CDR3 protein: CASSFGDRASGELFF; CDR3 DNA: TGTGCCAGCAGCTTTGGGGACAGGGCGTCCGGGGAGCTGTTTTTT
D gene: .; clone size: .; V gene: TRBV5-6; J gene: TRBJ1-5; CDR3 protein: CASSLRTQGHQPQHF; CDR3 DNA: TGTGCCAGCAGCTTGCGGACTCAGGGCCATCAGCCCCAGCATTTT
D gene: .; clone size: .; V gene: TRBV25-1; J gene: TRBJ2-5; CDR3 protein: CASSESTGLQETQYF; CDR3 DNA: TGTGCCAGCAGTGAATCTACAGGCCTGCAAGAGACCCAGTACTTC
D gene: .; clone size: .; V gene: TRBV5-1; J gene: TRBJ2-7; CDR3 protein: CASSLGFARSYEQYF; CDR3 DNA: TGCGCCAGCAGCTTGGGATTTGCTAGATCCTACGAGCAGTACTTC
D gene: .; clone size: .; V gene: TRBV19; J gene: TRBJ2-7; CDR3 protein: CASRQGSYYEQYF; CDR3 DNA: TGTGCCAGTAGACAGGGTTCTTACTACGAGCAGTACTTC
D gene: .; clone size: .; V gene: TRBV6-5; J gene: TRBJ2-7; CDR3 protein: CATQVGPANYEQYF; CDR3 DNA: TGTGCCACCCAAGTAGGACCTGCAAACTACGAGCAGTACTTC
D gene: .; clone size: few; V gene: TRBV19; J gene: TRBJ2-1; CDR3 protein: CASSIEYNEQFF; CDR3 DNA: TGTGCCAGTAGTATAGAGTACAATGAGCAGTTCTTC
D gene: .; clone size: .; V gene: TRBV28; J gene: TRBJ2-1; CDR3 protein: CASSLLLAGDNEQFF; CDR3 DNA: TGTGCCAGCAGTTTACTATTGGCAGGGGACAATGAGCAGTTCTTC